The sequence of this T cell receptor beta chain was determined in a study of blood T cell repertoires in COVID-19. Measured with immunoSEQ multiplex PCR; TCRdb has only the in-frame clones, and not every one. The data show about 73,000 clones, approximately 80% seen once. Germline V CDR1 and CDR2: SNHLY, FYNNEI. The CDR3 covers 11 residues. V is TRBV2 and J is TRBJ2-1; the D gene is possibly TRBD1 (6 bases). Material: peripheral blood. This receptor was taken from a woman in her sixties with acute or convalescent COVID-19. The DNA of the CDR3 is TGTGTCTCCAGGGGTAGCGATGAGCAGTTCTTC. This sequence encodes CVSRGSDEQFF.